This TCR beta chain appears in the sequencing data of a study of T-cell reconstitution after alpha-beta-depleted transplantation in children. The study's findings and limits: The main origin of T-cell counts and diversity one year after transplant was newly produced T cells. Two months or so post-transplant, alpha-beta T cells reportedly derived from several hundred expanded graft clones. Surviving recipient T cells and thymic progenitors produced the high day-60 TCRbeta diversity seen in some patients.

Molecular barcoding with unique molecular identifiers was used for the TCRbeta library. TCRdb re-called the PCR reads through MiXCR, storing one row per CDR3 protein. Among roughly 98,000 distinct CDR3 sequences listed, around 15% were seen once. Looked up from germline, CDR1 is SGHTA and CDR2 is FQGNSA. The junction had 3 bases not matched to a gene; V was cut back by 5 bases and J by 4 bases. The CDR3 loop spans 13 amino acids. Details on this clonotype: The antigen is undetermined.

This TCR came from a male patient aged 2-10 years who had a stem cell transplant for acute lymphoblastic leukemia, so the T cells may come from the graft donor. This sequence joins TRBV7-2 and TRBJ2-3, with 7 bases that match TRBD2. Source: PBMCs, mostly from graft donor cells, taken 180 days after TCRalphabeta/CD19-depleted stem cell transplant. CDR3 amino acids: CASSILASDTQYF. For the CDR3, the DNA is TGTGCCAGCAGCATACTAGCGTCAGATACGCAGTATTTT.